The clone carrying this T cell receptor beta chain turned up a few times. Its antigen remains unidentified. Amplification used 60 Vbeta primers and 13 Jbeta primers. Profiling relied on immunoSEQ multiplex PCR, and the TCRdb table lists in-frame clones only, not all of them. The sample records roughly 170,000 clones, about 79% being singletons. V lost 6 bases, J lost 2 bases, and 11 bases lay in between. This CDR3 comprises 15 residues. CDR1 is MNHEY, CDR2 SMNVEV, per germline (reference sequence). This specimen belongs to a study of cytomegalovirus exposure and HLA in healthy donors. General study points: A later analysis by the authors found several of the most significant clusters apparently linked to common viral pathogens. Productive status was seen about 87% or about 30% of the time for most TCR beta V segments in an earlier analysis.

V and J are TRBV27 and TRBJ2-6, with a possible D match to TRBD2 (5 bases). The receptor was derived from a girl aged 2 to 10 in good health and CMV-seropositive. Material for sequencing was PBMCs. The CDR3 spells CASRPGSAGANVLTF. In nucleotides, the CDR3 is TGTGCCAGCAGGCCGGGTAGCGCTGGGGCCAACGTCCTGACTTTC. Filled out from reference TRBV27 and TRBJ2-6, the complete variable domain reads EAQVTQNPRYLITVTGKKLTVTCSQNMNHEYMSWYRQDPGLGLRQIYYSMNVEVTDKGDVPEGYKVSRKEKRNFPLILESPSPNQTSLYFCASRPGSAGANVLTFGAGSRLTVL.